By proportion, the clone carrying this T cell receptor (beta chain) is medium-sized (0.01 to 0.1%). A single record per CDR3 protein comes from TCRdb applying MiXCR to the PCR reads. The sample has 9,900 or so distinct CDR3 sequences; just under 35% are singletons. The CDR3 spans 12 residues. The germline V and J ends were trimmed by 2 bases and 8 bases, with 7 bases remaining between them. Germline CDR1 MNHNS, CDR2 SASEGT. The data originate from a study of regulatory and conventional T cells in breast cancer. The receptor was derived from a male donor in good health. This sequence joins TRBV6-1 and TRBJ2-1; D unresolved. Source material: conventional T cells from blood. The chain's CDR3 is CASSERSDEQFF. The CDR3 DNA reads as TGTGCCAGCAGTGAACGCAGCGATGAGCAGTTCTTC.